The source of this T cell receptor (beta chain) is a study of naive and memory T cell subsets. Overall study results and limits: In naive cells, over 90% of TCR sequences were seen only once. Naive and memory subsets had different power law exponents for TCR abundance. Activation and differentiation may alter RNA-based TCR counts.

Trimming stripped 4 bases from V and 6 bases from J, with 14 bases between. In germline, CDR1 is MDHEN, CDR2 SYDVKM. CDR3 length: 14 amino acids. The beta constant-region primer was an equimolar mix of two oligonucleotides covering TRBC1 and TRBC2. Four rounds of PCR amplified the ligated cDNA using nested alpha and beta constant-region primers plus SP2. MiXCR, applied by TCRdb to the UMI-ligation and nested PCR reads, yields one record per CDR3 protein. The top ten clones hold 0.9% of a sample with 120,000 or so distinct CDR3 sequences, around a third of them seen once. Turning to this clonotype: Its specificity is unknown.

The receptor comes from a human donor in good health. V and J are TRBV28 and TRBJ2-3; tentatively, D is TRBD2 (6 bases). The material sequenced was central memory CD4+ T cells from blood. CDR3 in amino acids: CASSWRGVVDTQYF. The DNA for the CDR3 is TGTGCCAGCAGTTGGAGGGGAGTCGTGGATACGCAGTATTTT.